One and the same sample provided the 12 T cell receptor beta chains below, sequenced in a study of blood T cell repertoires in COVID-19. Profiled with immunoSEQ multiplex PCR; TCRdb holds only in-frame clones, not every one. The sample includes some 75,000 clones, about 89% seen only once; the top ten take just under 0.6%. Sequencing input: peripheral blood. All receptors come from a man in his 60s with acute or convalescent COVID-19.

The CDR3 loop is CASSQTGGANYGYTF. CDR3 coding DNA: TGCGCCAGCAGCCAAACAGGGGGTGCTAACTATGGCTACACCTTC. The chain carries TRBV4-1 and TRBJ1-2, with TRBD1 matching 8 bases. V shed 2 bases and J 0 bases; nucleotides not matched to a gene: 2. The germline CDR1 and CDR2 sequences are MGHRA and YSYEKL. The CDR3 runs to 15 residues.

The DNA of the CDR3 is TGTGCCAGCAGTGAGAGGTTCACCGTCTCCTACGAGCAGTACTTC. Protein sequence: CASSERFTVSYEQYF. The J gene is TRBJ2-7, the V gene TRBV6-1; D is unresolved. The germline V gene encodes CDR1 MNHNS and CDR2 SASEGT. This CDR3 contains 15 residues. Deletions cut 3 bases from V and 0 bases from J, with 12 bases between.

J is TRBJ1-5 and V is TRBV9, with TRBD1 matching 9 bases. The CDR3 spans 15 residues. The trim removed 3 bases at V and 3 bases at J, leaving 4 bases unmatched. CDR1 and CDR2 (germline): SGDLS, YYNGEE. The CDR3 is CASSAGDRVNQPQHF. The CDR3 nucleotides read TGTGCCAGCAGCGCCGGGGACAGGGTCAATCAGCCCCAGCATTTT. The variable domain in full, with the rest retrieved from reference TRBV9 and TRBJ1-5, is DSGVTQTPKHLITATGQRVTLRCSPRSGDLSVYWYQQSLDQGLQFLIQYYNGEERAKGNILERFSAQQFPDLHSELNLSSLELGDSALYFCASSAGDRVNQPQHFGDGTRLSIL.

This clone was recorded only once. The rearrangement joins TRBV6-6 to TRBJ2-7; no definite D call. Per germline, CDR1 MNHNY and CDR2 SVGAGI (reference sequence). Trimming pared 2 bases from V and 7 bases from J, leaving 12 bases between. The CDR3 spans 13 residues. CDR3 in DNA: TGTGCCAGCAGTTACGTCCAGGCGTTGGAGCAGTACTTC. Translation: CASSYVQALEQYF.

The chain employs TRBV29-1 and TRBJ1-2; TRBD1 aligns across 7 bases. V lost 5 bases to trimming and J lost 4 bases; unmatched junction nucleotides: 7. The CDR3 contains 13 residues. The V gene's germline CDR1 is SQVTM and CDR2 ANQGSEA. This CDR3 reads CSVRGGEGYGYTF. CDR3 coding DNA: TGCAGCGTTCGAGGGGGCGAGGGCTATGGCTACACCTTC.

The chain uses TRBV18 and TRBJ1-4; maybe TRBD1 (5 bases). The germline V gene encodes CDR1 KGHSH and CDR2 LQKENI. V lost 3 bases, J lost 5 bases, and 10 bases lay in between. The CDR3 totals 14 residues. CDR3 residues: CASSPDSSNEKLFF. CDR3 nucleotide sequence: TGTGCCAGCTCACCCGACAGTTCCAATGAAAAACTGTTTTTT.

The rearrangement links TRBV5-1 to TRBJ1-6; TRBD1 agrees at 7 bases. Losses at the gene ends were 4 bases for V and 10 bases for J; bases not matched to a gene: 11. The germline V gene encodes CDR1 SGHRS and CDR2 YFSETQ. The CDR3 extends over 15 amino acids. CDR3 in amino acids: CASSPGQVLGSPLHF. The CDR3, as DNA: TGCGCCAGCAGCCCCGGACAGGTCTTGGGCTCACCCCTCCACTTT. The full variable domain, in which reference TRBV5-1 and TRBJ1-6 provide the parts outside the CDR3, is KAGVTQTPRYLIKTRGQQVTLSCSPISGHRSVSWYQQTPGQGLQFLFEYFSETQRNKGNFPGRFSGRQFSNSRSEMNVSTLELGDSALYLCASSPGQVLGSPLHFGNGTRLTVT.

The chain carries TRBV11-3 and TRBJ2-1; a possible D gene is TRBD1 (6 bases). This CDR3 spans 14 amino acids. V lost 7 bases and J 8 bases, leaving 18 bases between the germline ends. From germline, CDR1 is SGHNT and CDR2 YENEEA. For the CDR3, the DNA is TGTGCCAGCACCATACCCGGACAGAACGATGAGCAGTTCTTC. As protein: CASTIPGQNDEQFF.

CDR3 nucleotide sequence: TGCGCCAGGAGAAGAGAGACCCAGTACTTC. It is translated as CARRRETQYF. The rearrangement links TRBV5-1 to TRBJ2-5; D remains ambiguous. The CDR3 loop spans 10 amino acids. The V gene's germline CDR1 is SGHRS and CDR2 YFSETQ. V lost 8 bases and J 4 bases, leaving 6 bases between the germline ends.

This clone appeared a single time. V is TRBV4-1 and J is TRBJ2-3; TRBD2 matches at 7 bases. The J segment lost 6 bases and the V segment lost 5 bases, leaving 17 bases of the junction unmatched. The CDR3 has 17 residues. CDR1 and CDR2 from the germline V gene are MGHRA and YSYEKL. CDR3: CASSARDYYLISDTQYF. The CDR3 coding sequence is TGCGCCAGCAGCGCCCGGGACTACTATCTGATTTCGGATACGCAGTATTTT.

The J gene is TRBJ1-6, the V gene TRBV18; 10 bases are a match to TRBD1. The germline CDR1 and CDR2 sequences are KGHSH and LQKENI. V was pared by 4 bases and J by 6 bases, with 3 bases of the junction left unmatched. CDR3 length equals 15 residues. CDR3 DNA sequence: TGTGCCAGCTCACAGCGACAGGGGGCTAATTCACCCCTCCACTTT. Its translation: CASSQRQGANSPLHF.

Only one count was recorded for this clone. This chain connects TRBV12-5 to TRBJ1-6; 7 nucleotides align to TRBD1. The CDR3 covers 17 residues. Unmatched junction bases numbered 14, after V lost 4 bases and J lost 8 bases. Germline CDR1 LGHNT, CDR2 FRNRAP. The CDR3 region is CASGSSWGTGAYSPLHF. The DNA of the CDR3 is TGTGCTAGTGGTTCCTCCTGGGGCACAGGGGCCTATTCACCCCTCCACTTT.